The next 5 T cell receptor beta chains were all read from a single sample in a study of cytomegalovirus exposure and HLA in healthy donors. TCRdb's table, derived via immunoSEQ multiplex PCR, lists solely in-frame clones and lacks some. The data show 200,000 to 250,000 clones, roughly 91% seen once. Sequenced sample: PBMCs. The receptors shown here come from a woman in her late teens or twenties in good health and CMV-seropositive.

This clone was counted between two and nine times. CDR3 loop: CASSPAAFLRRTDTQYF. In DNA form, the CDR3 reads TGTGCCAGCAGCCCGGCAGCGTTCCTAAGGCGGACAGATACGCAGTATTTT. The genes are TRBV7-9 and TRBJ2-3, with D unclear. The CDR3 has 17 amino acids. Per the germline V gene, CDR1 is SEHNR and CDR2 is FQNEAQ (reference sequence). Deletions cut 5 bases from V and 3 bases from J, with 21 bases between.

The V gene is TRBV29-1, the J gene TRBJ2-3; maybe TRBD2 (6 bases). Per the germline V gene, CDR1 is SQVTM and CDR2 is ANQGSEA. The V and J ends lost 0 bases and 7 bases respectively, with 14 bases between them. The CDR3 spans 14 residues. Written as DNA, the CDR3 is TGCAGCGTTGAAGAAGGCGGGATAGGGAATACGCAGTATTTT. This sequence encodes CSVEEGGIGNTQYF.

The J gene is TRBJ2-6, the V gene TRBV12-5, with 13 bases that match TRBD2. This CDR3 region has 20 residues. Germline CDR1 reads LGHNT; CDR2 reads FRNRAP. V was pared by 0 bases and J by 1 base, with 6 bases of the junction left unmatched. The CDR3 nucleotides read TGTGCTAGTGGTTTGGTATTGGGACTAGCGGGATCTTCTGGGGCCAACGTCCTGACTTTC. Protein sequence: CASGLVLGLAGSSGANVLTF. The whole variable domain, filled in from reference TRBV12-5 and TRBJ2-6, reads DARVTQTPRHKVTEMGQEVTMRCQPILGHNTVFWYRQTMMQGLELLAYFRNRAPLDDSGMPKDRFSAEMPDATLATLKIQPSEPRDSAVYFCASGLVLGLAGSSGANVLTFGAGSRLTVL.

The chain employs TRBV28 and TRBJ1-1, with 10 bases identical to TRBD1. Germline CDR1 MDHEN, CDR2 SYDVKM. With 5 bases clipped from V and 5 bases from J, the junction kept 8 bases outside the gene matches. The CDR3 has 15 residues. The CDR3 DNA follows: TGTGCCAGCAGTCGACAGGGGGCGATGGGGACTGAAGCTTTCTTT. This sequence encodes CASSRQGAMGTEAFF. Full variable domain (missing parts from reference TRBV28 and TRBJ1-1): DVKVTQSSRYLVKRTGEKVFLECVQDMDHENMFWYRQDPGLGLRLIYFSYDVKMKEKGDIPEGYSVSREKKERFSLILESASTNQTSMYLCASSRQGAMGTEAFFGQGTRLTVV.

The chain is built from TRBV27 and TRBJ2-7, with D tentatively TRBD2 (6 bases). The CDR3 is 13 residues long. Trimming removed 5 bases at V and 3 bases at J, with 11 bases between. The germline CDR1 and CDR2 sequences are MNHEY and SMNVEV (reference sequence). As DNA, the CDR3 is TGTGCCAGCAGTCCGAGACTAGACTACGAGCAGTACTTC. This codes for CASSPRLDYEQYF.